This TCR beta chain comes out of a study of blood T cell repertoires in COVID-19. In the study overall: The United States, Italy and Spain supplied acute and convalescent COVID-19 samples.

Per the original methods: Amplifying reference gene primers gave estimates of nucleated cell counts. TCRdb keeps only in-frame clones here, not all; method: immunoSEQ multiplex PCR. Clone size and V and J calls were adopted from that table, with D and trimming inferred from the DNA. Of 55,000 to 75,000 clones listed, 80% to 90% are singletons. This clone has just one count. Germline V CDR1 and CDR2: SGHDT, YYEEEE. Trimming took 4 bases from V and 4 from J, leaving 14 bases between them. The CDR3 loop spans 14 amino acids. The J gene is TRBJ1-2, the V gene TRBV5-6; no clear D. The receptor comes from a man older than 75 with acute or convalescent COVID-19. The sample comprised peripheral blood. Here the CDR3 DNA reads TGTGCCAGCAGCCGCCGGGGTTCTACCTATGGCTACACCTTC. Its translation is CASSRRGSTYGYTF.